The TCR beta chain described here comes from a study of cytomegalovirus exposure and HLA in healthy donors. Per the germline V gene, CDR1 is SGHVS and CDR2 is FNYEAQ. The CDR3 runs to 16 residues. Trimming took 1 base from V and 1 from J; bases not matched to a gene: 6. Amplification used 60 Vbeta primers and 13 Jbeta primers. Profiled with immunoSEQ multiplex PCR; TCRdb holds only in-frame clones, not every one. The sample shows about 180,000 clones, 77% of them seen only once. Specimen: PBMCs. The source of this sequence is a man between 18 and 29 years old in good health and CMV-seronegative. The rearrangement links TRBV7-6 to TRBJ1-1; 7 bases map to TRBD1. The CDR3 is CASSLGGRGTNTEAFF. CDR3 in DNA: TGTGCCAGCAGCTTAGGGGGCAGGGGGACGAACACTGAAGCTTTCTTT. The full variable domain, with the rest looked up from reference TRBV7-6 and TRBJ1-1, is GAGVSQSPRYKVTKRGQDVALRCDPISGHVSLYWYRQALGQGPEFLTYFNYEAQQDKSGLPNDRFSAERPEGSISTLTIQRTEQRDSAMYRCASSLGGRGTNTEAFFGQGTRLTVV.